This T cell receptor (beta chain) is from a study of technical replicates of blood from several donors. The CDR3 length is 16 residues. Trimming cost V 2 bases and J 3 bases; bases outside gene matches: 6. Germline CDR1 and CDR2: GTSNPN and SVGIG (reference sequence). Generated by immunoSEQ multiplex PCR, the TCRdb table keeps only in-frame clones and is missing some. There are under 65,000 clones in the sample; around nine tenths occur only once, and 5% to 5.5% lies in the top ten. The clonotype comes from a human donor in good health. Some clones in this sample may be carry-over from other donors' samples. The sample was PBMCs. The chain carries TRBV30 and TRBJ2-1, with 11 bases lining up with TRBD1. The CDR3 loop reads CAWSYSGTGGYNEQFF. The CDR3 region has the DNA TGTGCCTGGAGTTACTCCGGGACAGGGGGCTACAATGAGCAGTTCTTC.